Shown below are 7 T cell receptor beta chains from a single sample sequenced in a study of cytomegalovirus exposure and HLA in healthy donors. PCR was performed using 60 Vbeta and 13 Jbeta primers. Assay: immunoSEQ multiplex PCR; the TCRdb copy retains only in-frame clones and omits some. Here the sample spans 220,000 or so clones, 75% to 90% being singletons. The sample comprised PBMCs. These receptors came from a woman in her thirties or forties in good health and CMV-seronegative.

DNA for the CDR3: TGTGCCAGCAGCTGGACACCGCGAGGCACCATATATTTT. Residues: CASSWTPRGTIYF. The chain couples TRBV11-1 to TRBJ1-3; TRBD1 might be the D (5 bases). V gave up 4 bases and J gave up 9 bases, with 13 bases separating them. There are 13 residues in the CDR3. CDR1 is SGHAT and CDR2 is FQDESV in the germline V gene (reference sequence).

The J gene is TRBJ2-7, the V gene TRBV19; 12 bases agree with TRBD2. The V segment lost 6 bases and the J segment 4 bases; nucleotides outside the gene matches: 4. Germline V gene sequence: CDR1 LNHDA, CDR2 SQIVND (reference sequence). The CDR3 extends over 14 amino acids. This chain's CDR3 is CASSGLAGPYEQYF. The CDR3 bases are TGTGCCAGTAGCGGACTAGCGGGACCTTACGAGCAGTACTTC.

This chain links TRBV19 with TRBJ2-2, with TRBD1 as a possible D gene (6 bases). The CDR3 length is 14 residues. Germline V gene lookup returns CDR1 LNHDA and CDR2 SQIVND (reference sequence). V dropped 3 bases and J dropped 5 bases, with 10 bases sitting between them. For the CDR3, the DNA is TGTGCCAGTAGTATTTTACAGGGAACCGGGGAGCTGTTTTTT. Residues: CASSILQGTGELFF.

The V and J genes are TRBV7-2 and TRBJ1-5; D not certain. CDR3 length: 15 amino acids. Trimming took 1 base from V and 3 from J, leaving 10 bases between them. The germline V gene has CDR1 SGHTA and CDR2 FQGNSA. Here the CDR3 reads CASSLDRGYNQPQHF. The DNA of the CDR3 is TGTGCCAGCAGCTTAGATCGAGGGTACAATCAGCCCCAGCATTTT. The whole variable domain, filled in from reference TRBV7-2 and TRBJ1-5, reads GAGVSQSPSNKVTEKGKDVELRCDPISGHTALYWYRQSLGQGLEFLIYFQGNSAPDKSGLPSDRFSAERTGGSVSTLTIQRTQQEDSAVYLCASSLDRGYNQPQHFGDGTRLSIL.

The gene calls are TRBV7-9 and TRBJ1-2, with D possibly matching TRBD1 (6 bases). Germline CDR1 is SEHNR and CDR2 is FQNEAQ (reference sequence). The V end lost 5 bases, the J end lost 1 base, and 11 bases lay between the germline ends. The CDR3 is 14 residues long. CDR3 in amino acids: CASSRTAFNYGYTF. DNA of the CDR3: TGTGCCAGCAGCCGGACAGCCTTTAACTATGGCTACACCTTC. Full variable domain (outside the CDR3, taken from reference TRBV7-9 and TRBJ1-2): DTGVSQNPRHKITKRGQNVTFRCDPISEHNRLYWYRQTLGQGPEFLTYFQNEAQLEKSRLLSDRFSAERPKGSFSTLEIQRTEQGDSAMYLCASSRTAFNYGYTFGSGTRLTVV.

The chain joins TRBV27 to TRBJ2-2; D is perhaps TRBD1 (5 bases). CDR3 length: 16 residues. CDR1 MNHEY and CDR2 SMNVEV come from the germline V gene (reference sequence). Trimming cost V 5 bases and J 1 base, with 14 bases left between them. The CDR3 DNA follows: TGTGCCAGCAGTCCATCGACAGCCCTGAACACCGGGGAGCTGTTTTTT. Translated: CASSPSTALNTGELFF.

This clone has more than one count but fewer than ten. The chain has TRBV28 and TRBJ1-1; D is perhaps TRBD1 (5 bases). Germline loops: CDR1 MDHEN, CDR2 SYDVKM. The CDR3 extends over 14 amino acids. The V end was cut by 3 bases, the J end by 10 bases, with 18 bases between. The CDR3 bases are TGTGCCAGCAGTTTCGTCGGGCTCTATCAGGGAGCTTTCTTT. It translates to CASSFVGLYQGAFF. Complete variable domain (other parts from reference TRBV28 and TRBJ1-1): DVKVTQSSRYLVKRTGEKVFLECVQDMDHENMFWYRQDPGLGLRLIYFSYDVKMKEKGDIPEGYSVSREKKERFSLILESASTNQTSMYLCASSFVGLYQGAFFGQGTRLTVV.